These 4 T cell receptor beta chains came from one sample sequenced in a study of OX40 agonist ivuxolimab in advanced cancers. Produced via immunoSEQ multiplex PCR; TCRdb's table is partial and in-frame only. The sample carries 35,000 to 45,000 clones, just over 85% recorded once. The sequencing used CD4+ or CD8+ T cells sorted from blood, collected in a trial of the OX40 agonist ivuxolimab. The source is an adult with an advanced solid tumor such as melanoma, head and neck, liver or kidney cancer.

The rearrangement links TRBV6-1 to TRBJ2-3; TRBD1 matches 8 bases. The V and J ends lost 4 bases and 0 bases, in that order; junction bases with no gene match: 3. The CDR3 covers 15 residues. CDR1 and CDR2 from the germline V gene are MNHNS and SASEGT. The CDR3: CASSAWDRSTDTQYF. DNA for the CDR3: TGTGCCAGCAGTGCCTGGGACAGGAGCACAGATACGCAGTATTTT.

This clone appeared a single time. The DNA of the CDR3 is TGTGCCAGCAGCCTCGGACTGGGGGGAGGGACAGATACGCAGTATTTT. It is translated as CASSLGLGGGTDTQYF. V usage is TRBV7-2 and J usage is TRBJ2-3; 7 bases line up with TRBD2. J was trimmed by 3 bases and V by 5 bases; bases with no gene match: 11. This CDR3 comprises 16 residues. Per the germline V gene, CDR1 is SGHTA and CDR2 is FQGNSA.

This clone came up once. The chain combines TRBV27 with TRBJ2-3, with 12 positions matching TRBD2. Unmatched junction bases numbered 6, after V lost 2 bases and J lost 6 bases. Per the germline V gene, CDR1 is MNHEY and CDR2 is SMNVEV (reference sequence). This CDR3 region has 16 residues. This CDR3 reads CASSLLTSGGRDTQYF. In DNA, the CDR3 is TGTGCCAGCAGTTTACTGACTAGCGGGGGTCGGGATACGCAGTATTTT.

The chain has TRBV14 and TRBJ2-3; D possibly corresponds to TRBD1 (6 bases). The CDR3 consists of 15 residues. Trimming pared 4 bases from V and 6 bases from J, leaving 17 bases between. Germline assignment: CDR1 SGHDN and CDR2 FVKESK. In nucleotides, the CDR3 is TGTGCCAGCAGCCGGGGGCCCATCCTTTTGGATACGCAGTATTTT. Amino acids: CASSRGPILLDTQYF.